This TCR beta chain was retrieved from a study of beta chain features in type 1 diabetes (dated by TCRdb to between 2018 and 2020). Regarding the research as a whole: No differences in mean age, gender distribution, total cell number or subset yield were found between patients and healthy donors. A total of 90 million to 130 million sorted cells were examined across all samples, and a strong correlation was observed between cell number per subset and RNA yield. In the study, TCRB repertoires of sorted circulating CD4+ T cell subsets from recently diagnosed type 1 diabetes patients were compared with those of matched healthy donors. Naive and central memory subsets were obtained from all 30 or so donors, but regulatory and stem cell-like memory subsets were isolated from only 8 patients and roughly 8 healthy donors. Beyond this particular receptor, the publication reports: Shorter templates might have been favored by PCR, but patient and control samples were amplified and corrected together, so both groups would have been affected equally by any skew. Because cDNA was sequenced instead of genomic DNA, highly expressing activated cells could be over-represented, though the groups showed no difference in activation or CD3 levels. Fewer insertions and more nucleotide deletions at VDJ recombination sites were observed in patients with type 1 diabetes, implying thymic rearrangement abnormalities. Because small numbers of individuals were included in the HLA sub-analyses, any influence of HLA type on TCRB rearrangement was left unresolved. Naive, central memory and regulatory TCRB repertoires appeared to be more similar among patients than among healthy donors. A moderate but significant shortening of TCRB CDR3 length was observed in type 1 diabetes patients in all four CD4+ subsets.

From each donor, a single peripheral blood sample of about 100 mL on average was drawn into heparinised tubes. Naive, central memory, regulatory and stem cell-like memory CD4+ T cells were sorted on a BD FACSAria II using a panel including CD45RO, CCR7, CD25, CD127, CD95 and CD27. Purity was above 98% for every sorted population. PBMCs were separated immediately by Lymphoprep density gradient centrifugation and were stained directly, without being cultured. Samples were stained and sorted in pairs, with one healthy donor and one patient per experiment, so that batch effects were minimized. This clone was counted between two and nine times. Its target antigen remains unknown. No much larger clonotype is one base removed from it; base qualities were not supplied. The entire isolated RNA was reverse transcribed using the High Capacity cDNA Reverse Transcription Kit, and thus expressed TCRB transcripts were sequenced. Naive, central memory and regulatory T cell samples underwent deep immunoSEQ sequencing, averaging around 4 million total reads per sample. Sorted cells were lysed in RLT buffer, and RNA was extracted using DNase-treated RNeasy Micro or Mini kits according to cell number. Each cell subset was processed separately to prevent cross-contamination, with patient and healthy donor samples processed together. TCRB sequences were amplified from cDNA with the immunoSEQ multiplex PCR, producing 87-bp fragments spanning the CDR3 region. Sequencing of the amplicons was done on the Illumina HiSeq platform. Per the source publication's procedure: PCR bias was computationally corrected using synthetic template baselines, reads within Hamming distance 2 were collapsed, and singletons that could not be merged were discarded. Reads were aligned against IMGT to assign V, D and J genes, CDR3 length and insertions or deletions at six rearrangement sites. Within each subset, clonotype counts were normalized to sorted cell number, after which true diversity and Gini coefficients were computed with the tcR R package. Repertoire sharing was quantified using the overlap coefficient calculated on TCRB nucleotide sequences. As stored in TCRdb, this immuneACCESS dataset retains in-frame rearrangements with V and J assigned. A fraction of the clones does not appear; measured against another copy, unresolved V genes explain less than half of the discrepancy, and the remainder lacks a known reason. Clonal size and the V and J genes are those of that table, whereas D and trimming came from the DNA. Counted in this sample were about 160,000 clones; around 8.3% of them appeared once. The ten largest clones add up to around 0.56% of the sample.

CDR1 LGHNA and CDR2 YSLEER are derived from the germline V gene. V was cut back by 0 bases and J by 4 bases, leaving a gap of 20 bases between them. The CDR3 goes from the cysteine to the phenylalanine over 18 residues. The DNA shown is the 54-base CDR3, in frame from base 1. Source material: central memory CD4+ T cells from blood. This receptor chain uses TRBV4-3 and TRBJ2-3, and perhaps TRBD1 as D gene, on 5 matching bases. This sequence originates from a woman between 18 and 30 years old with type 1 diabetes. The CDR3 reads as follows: CASSQDHRLGAGADTQYF. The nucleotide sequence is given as TGCGCCAGCAGCCAAGATCACAGGTTAGGGGCTGGGGCAGATACGCAGTATTTT.